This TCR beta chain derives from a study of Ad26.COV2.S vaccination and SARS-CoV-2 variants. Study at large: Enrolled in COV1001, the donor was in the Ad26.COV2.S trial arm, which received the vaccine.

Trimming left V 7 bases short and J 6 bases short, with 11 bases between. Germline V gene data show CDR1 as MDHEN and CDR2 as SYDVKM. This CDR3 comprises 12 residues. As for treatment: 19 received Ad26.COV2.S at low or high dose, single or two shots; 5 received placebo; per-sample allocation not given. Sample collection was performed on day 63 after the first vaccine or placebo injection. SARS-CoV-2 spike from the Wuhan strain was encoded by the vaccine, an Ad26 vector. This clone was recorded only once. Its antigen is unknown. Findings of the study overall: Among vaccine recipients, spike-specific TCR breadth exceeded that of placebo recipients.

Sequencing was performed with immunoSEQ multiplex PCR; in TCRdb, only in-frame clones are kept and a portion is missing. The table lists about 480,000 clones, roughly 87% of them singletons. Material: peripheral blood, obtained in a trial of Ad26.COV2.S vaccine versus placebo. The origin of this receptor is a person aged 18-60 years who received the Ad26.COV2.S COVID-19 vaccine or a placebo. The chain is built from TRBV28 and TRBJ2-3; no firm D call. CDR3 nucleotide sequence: TGTGCCAGCACCTTGGGTAGGGATACGCAGTATTTT. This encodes CASTLGRDTQYF. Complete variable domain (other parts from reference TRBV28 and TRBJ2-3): DVKVTQSSRYLVKRTGEKVFLECVQDMDHENMFWYRQDPGLGLRLIYFSYDVKMKEKGDIPEGYSVSREKKERFSLILESASTNQTSMYLCASTLGRDTQYFGPGTRLTVL.